These T cell receptor beta chains were read from a single sample in a study of shared T cell receptors in the human thymus. Profiled with immunoSEQ multiplex PCR; TCRdb holds only in-frame clones, not every one. The data contain more than 550,000 clones, roughly 86% of them singletons. The same data also went into a second study, on human thymus T cells.

The sequenced sample consisted of thymocytes. The receptors shown here come from a boy younger than two with a congenital heart defect. Both conserved end residues are part of each CDR3. D genes are given only for firm matches. For some rows the clone size is stated as once, few or many, or as a class when expanded; others skip it.

V gene	clone size	J gene	D gene	CDR3 length	CDR3 protein	CDR3 DNA
TRBV29-1	-	TRBJ2-1	-	14	CSVPRTRSYNEQFF	TGCAGCGTCCCCCGGACTCGCTCCTACAATGAGCAGTTCTTC
TRBV10-3	few	TRBJ1-1	-	14	CAISGGGRQGGAFF	TGTGCCATCAGTGGCGGAGGTAGGCAGGGAGGAGCTTTCTTT
TRBV30	once	TRBJ2-4	TRBD2	18	CAWIRIAGGPSRGNIQYF	TGTGCCTGGATCCGAATAGCGGGCGGACCCTCAAGGGGAAACATTCAGTACTTC
TRBV7-9	-	TRBJ2-3	-	16	CASSSPTRLRTDTQYF	TGTGCCAGCAGCTCACCTACGCGGTTACGCACAGATACGCAGTATTTT
TRBV2	-	TRBJ2-1	TRBD2	13	CASRLAGGNEQFF	TGTGCCAGCAGACTAGCGGGAGGTAATGAGCAGTTCTTC
TRBV4-1	-	TRBJ2-3	TRBD1	17	CASSQLPRTGETDTQYF	TGCGCCAGCAGCCAACTACCGAGGACAGGGGAAACAGATACGCAGTATTTT
TRBV18	few	TRBJ2-3	-	15	CASSPPSPIRDTQYF	TGTGCCAGCTCACCACCCTCTCCGATTAGAGATACGCAGTATTTT
TRBV28	-	TRBJ1-2	-	13	CASSLWGSGGYTF	TGTGCCAGCAGTTTATGGGGGAGTGGGGGCTACACCTTC
TRBV11-1	-	TRBJ1-1	-	17	CASSPGSGSHLNTEAFF	TGTGCCAGCAGCCCGGGGTCGGGGTCCCATTTAAACACTGAAGCTTTCTTT
TRBV11-3	few	TRBJ2-3	-	14	CASSLDQGTDTQYF	TGTGCCAGCAGCTTGGATCAGGGAACAGATACGCAGTATTTT
TRBV9	-	TRBJ2-1	TRBD1	14	CASSVRTGNTEQFF	TGTGCCAGCAGCGTCCGGACAGGGAATACTGAGCAGTTCTTC
TRBV6-5	once	TRBJ1-1	-	13	CASRNRGSTEAFF	TGTGCCAGCAGGAACCGGGGGAGCACTGAAGCTTTCTTT
TRBV2	-	TRBJ2-7	-	14	CASSDRQSSYEQYF	TGTGCCAGCAGTGACAGGCAGAGCTCCTACGAGCAGTACTTC
TRBV7-9	-	TRBJ2-7	TRBD1	15	CASSQPTGSPYEQYF	TGTGCCAGCAGCCAACCGACAGGGTCCCCCTACGAGCAGTACTTC
TRBV30	-	TRBJ2-7	-	14	CAWSTPRASYEQYF	TGTGCCTGGAGTACCCCACGCGCCTCCTACGAGCAGTACTTC
TRBV2	once	TRBJ1-6	TRBD1	14	CASSSGTGGSPLHF	TGTGCCAGCAGTTCCGGGACAGGAGGTTCACCCCTCCACTTT
TRBV27	-	TRBJ2-7	TRBD1	14	CASREGQGPYEQYF	TGTGCCAGCAGGGAAGGACAGGGCCCCTACGAGCAGTACTTC
TRBV27	-	TRBJ1-4	-	15	CASSYRGKVGEKLFF	TGTGCCAGCAGTTACCGGGGTAAGGTCGGTGAAAAACTGTTTTTT
TRBV27	-	TRBJ1-2	-	17	CASSSSNPPWTFYGYTF	TGTGCCAGCAGTTCGAGCAACCCCCCCTGGACTTTCTATGGCTACACCTTC
TRBV5-8	few	TRBJ2-3	TRBD1	16	CASSPAPGQGPDTQYF	TGTGCCAGCAGCCCTGCGCCGGGACAGGGACCAGATACGCAGTATTTT
TRBV6-1	-	TRBJ1-5	-	14	CASSEEGRRQPQHF	TGTGCCAGCAGTGAGGAGGGGCGCCGGCAGCCCCAGCATTTT
TRBV2	-	TRBJ2-7	-	15	CASSEAMEPLDEQYF	TGTGCCAGCAGTGAAGCGATGGAGCCCCTAGACGAGCAGTACTTC
TRBV28	-	TRBJ1-2	TRBD1	14	CASSPRDSQGGYTF	TGTGCCAGCAGCCCCCGGGACAGTCAGGGCGGCTACACCTTC
TRBV9	-	TRBJ2-5	-	13	CASSVAAEETQYF	TGTGCCAGCAGCGTAGCAGCGGAAGAGACCCAGTACTTC
TRBV2	-	TRBJ2-1	-	14	CASSEVPVYNEQFF	TGTGCCAGCAGTGAGGTTCCGGTATACAATGAGCAGTTCTTC
TRBV29-1	-	TRBJ2-7	TRBD1	14	CSVAGQGTSYEQYF	TGCAGCGTTGCGGGACAGGGGACCTCCTACGAGCAGTACTTC
TRBV6-1	-	TRBJ1-2	-	13	CASSDETQRGYTF	TGTGCCAGCAGTGATGAGACTCAGCGGGGCTACACCTTC